This T cell receptor beta chain was identified in a study of CD8 T cells in ankylosing spondylitis. This clonotype was counted ten times or more. Its antigen is unknown. Study observations and caveats: Seemingly distinctive of ankylosing spondylitis blood was a TCR beta motif formed by eight highly homologous variants.

TCRdb called the 5' RACE reads again in MiXCR, with one record for every CDR3 protein. The data hold 150,000 to 200,000 distinct CDR3 sequences, with approximately 13% observed a single time. CDR1 and CDR2 (germline): SGHTA, FQGNSA. This CDR3 is 14 amino acids long. Trimming removed 2 bases from V and 8 bases from J, with 12 bases in between. The sequenced material came from blood, either unsorted or a sorted T cell fraction (not recorded which). This TCR derives from a female donor with ankylosing spondylitis or in good health (not recorded which). This sequence joins TRBV7-2 and TRBJ1-4; D is perhaps TRBD1 (6 bases). This chain's CDR3 is CASSLLGTREKLFF. CDR3 bases: TGTGCCAGCAGCTTACTGGGGACACGCGAAAAACTGTTTTTT.